The source of this T cell receptor (beta chain) is a study of blood T cells in healthy people across ages. Study-level results: Nothing was known about donor CMV status, and this possibly confounded expanded clonotype changes. Percentage of naive T cells showed a strong correlation with TCR beta diversity.

This clonotype has only a few counts. No antigen is known for it. The CDR3 is 14 amino acids. The second PCR ran about 6 to 11 cycles with a sample-barcoded 5' primer and J-beta primers. MiXCR, applied by TCRdb to the 5' RACE reads, yields one record per CDR3 protein. This table has some 1.1 million distinct CDR3 sequences, 35% to 40% appearing once. The source material was blood. This receptor was taken from a man younger than 35 in good health. The V gene is TRBV21-1, the J gene TRBJ2-1. TRBV21-1 is termed a pseudogene. Written as DNA, the CDR3 is TGTGCCAGCAGCAAAGTGAGTGGTCCAGATGAGCAGTTCTTC. It is translated as CASSKVSGPDEQFF.